Each of the 30 T cell receptor beta chains below was sequenced from the same sample in a study of shared clonotypes between healthy human individuals. Using immunoSEQ multiplex PCR, the repertoire was profiled, and TCRdb retains in-frame clones only, with some absent. The data hold 2 million to 2.5 million clones, with just under 95% observed a single time. Input material: naive CD4+ T cells from PBMCs. The subset here: CD45RA+ positively selected. Receptors originate from a man between 18 and 35 years old in good health. Some clones in this sample may be carry-over from other donors' samples.

V and J are TRBV5-6 and TRBJ2-7; 7 bases are shared with TRBD2. After removal of 2 bases from V and 3 bases from J, the junction contained 11 bases not matched to a gene. CDR1 SGHDT and CDR2 YYEEEE come from the germline V gene. The CDR3 runs to 16 residues. CDR3 residues: CASSLGLAAIHYEQYF. CDR3 DNA: TGTGCCAGCAGCTTAGGTCTAGCGGCGATCCACTACGAGCAGTACTTC.

The chain carries TRBV16 and TRBJ1-2; 8 bases are a match to TRBD1. Germline V lookup: CDR1 KGHSY, CDR2 FQNENV. The CDR3 length is 14 residues. Losses at the gene ends were 7 bases for V and 7 bases for J; bases not matched to a gene: 11. This chain's CDR3 is CASNGQGPWGGYTF. DNA of the CDR3: TGTGCCAGCAATGGACAGGGACCTTGGGGTGGCTACACCTTC.

The chain combines TRBV25-1 with TRBJ2-1, with 7 bases fitting TRBD2. J gave up 11 bases and V 5 bases, and 9 bases lay outside the gene matches. Germline CDR1 MGHDK, CDR2 SYGVNS. The CDR3 runs to 13 residues. The CDR3 bases are TGTGCCAGCAGTCTAACCCTAAGCGGGAAGCAGTTCTTC. It codes for CASSLTLSGKQFF.

The V gene is TRBV2, the J gene TRBJ2-2; weak D call: TRBD2 (6 bases). Trimming removed 2 bases from V and 2 bases from J, with 12 bases in between. CDR1 and CDR2 from the germline V gene are SNHLY and FYNNEI. The CDR3 runs 16 residues. The CDR3 here is CASSEKRAVNTGELFF. The CDR3 nucleotides are TGTGCCAGCAGTGAAAAGCGGGCGGTTAACACCGGGGAGCTGTTTTTT.

For this clone: This same CDR3 is encoded by further DNA sequences in the sample. The V gene is TRBV6-5, the J gene TRBJ1-2; 11 bases agree with TRBD1. J was trimmed by 4 bases and V by 5 bases; bases with no gene match: 6. This CDR3 has 15 residues. CDR1 and CDR2 (germline): MNHEY, SVGAGI. CDR3 protein: CASSPRTGGVYGYTF. The CDR3 nucleotides are TGTGCCAGCAGTCCTAGGACAGGGGGCGTCTATGGCTACACCTTC.

This clone was seen once. The rearrangement uses TRBV5-1 and TRBJ2-1; 8 positions match TRBD1. The CDR3 loop spans 14 amino acids. The V gene end was trimmed by 3 bases and the J gene end by 9 bases; junction bases not matched to a gene: 8. Per germline, CDR1 SGHRS and CDR2 YFSETQ. The CDR3 DNA reads as TGCGCCAGCAGCTATGACAGGGGTGGGCGTGAGCAGTTCTTC. It specifies CASSYDRGGREQFF. The variable domain in full, completed from reference TRBV5-1 and TRBJ2-1, reads KAGVTQTPRYLIKTRGQQVTLSCSPISGHRSVSWYQQTPGQGLQFLFEYFSETQRNKGNFPGRFSGRQFSNSRSEMNVSTLELGDSALYLCASSYDRGGREQFFGPGTRLTVL.

The chain is built from TRBV7-2 and TRBJ2-7; 9 positions agree with TRBD1. Germline trimming cut 5 bases from V and 8 bases from J; bases unmatched to any gene: 19. Germline CDR1 is SGHTA and CDR2 is FQGNSA. The CDR3 totals 17 residues. The CDR3 DNA follows: TGTGCCAGCAGCCCTTTCGGCGGGTCGGGACAGGGAAAGAAGCAGTACTTC. Encoded protein: CASSPFGGSGQGKKQYF.

This clone has more than one count but fewer than ten. V is TRBV7-2 and J is TRBJ1-5; tentative D call: TRBD1 (5 bases). CDR1 is SGHTA, CDR2 FQGNSA, per germline. This CDR3 has 14 residues. V was trimmed by 3 bases and J by 6 bases, leaving 12 bases between them. This CDR3 reads CASSLRQGIQPQHF. CDR3 bases: TGTGCCAGCAGCTTGAGGCAGGGTATTCAGCCCCAGCATTTT.

The V and J genes are TRBV5-1 and TRBJ2-7, with 16 nucleotides matching TRBD2. The CDR3 totals 19 residues. The junction had 10 bases not matched to a gene; V was cut back by 4 bases and J by 0 bases. Germline V CDR1 and CDR2: SGHRS, YFSETQ. The chain's CDR3 is CASSHVPGLAGGTSYEQYF. CDR3 nucleotides: TGCGCCAGCAGCCACGTCCCGGGACTAGCGGGAGGGACCTCCTACGAGCAGTACTTC. Based on the CDR3 plus reference TRBV5-1 and TRBJ2-7, the full variable domain is KAGVTQTPRYLIKTRGQQVTLSCSPISGHRSVSWYQQTPGQGLQFLFEYFSETQRNKGNFPGRFSGRQFSNSRSEMNVSTLELGDSALYLCASSHVPGLAGGTSYEQYFGPGTRLTVT.

The rearrangement joins TRBV5-4 to TRBJ2-7, with TRBD2 as a possible D gene (6 bases). Germline V gene sequence: CDR1 SGHNT, CDR2 YYREEE (reference sequence). The CDR3 covers 15 residues. The V and J ends lost 5 bases and 3 bases respectively, with 18 bases between them. CDR3 protein: CASRDRAGTYYEQYF. Written as DNA, the CDR3 is TGTGCCAGCAGGGACCGCGCGGGGACCTACTACGAGCAGTACTTC.

The chain uses TRBV5-8 and TRBJ2-2; tentatively, D is TRBD2 (5 bases). The CDR3 spans 15 residues. Germline V lookup: CDR1 SGHTS, CDR2 YDEGEE. Between the trimmed V and J ends, which lost 5 bases and 5 bases, there was a span of 16 bases. CDR3 nucleotide sequence: TGTGCCAGCAGGATGACTGGGCGAGGGACCGGGGAGCTGTTTTTT. It specifies CASRMTGRGTGELFF.

The V and J genes are TRBV4-1 and TRBJ1-5; the D is unclear. This CDR3 contains 14 residues. Germline CDR1 reads MGHRA; CDR2 reads YSYEKL. V gave up 0 bases and J gave up 8 bases, with 11 bases separating them. CDR3 nucleotide sequence: TGCGCCAGCAGCCAAGATATCAACGGGAAGCCCCAGCATTTT. Amino acids: CASSQDINGKPQHF.

CDR3 coding DNA: TGCGCCAGCAGCCAATCGACAGGGAGCTCCTACGAGCAGTACTTC. Translation: CASSQSTGSSYEQYF. This chain connects TRBV5-1 to TRBJ2-7, with TRBD1 matching 7 bases. After removal of 4 bases from V and 0 bases from J, the junction contained 7 bases not matched to a gene. This CDR3 is 15 amino acids long. Per the germline V gene, CDR1 is SGHRS and CDR2 is YFSETQ. The full variable domain, its missing parts supplied by reference TRBV5-1 and TRBJ2-7, is KAGVTQTPRYLIKTRGQQVTLSCSPISGHRSVSWYQQTPGQGLQFLFEYFSETQRNKGNFPGRFSGRQFSNSRSEMNVSTLELGDSALYLCASSQSTGSSYEQYFGPGTRLTVT.

J is TRBJ2-7 and V is TRBV10-3; TRBD2 is a possible D gene (6 bases). The CDR3 is 16 residues long. Trimming shortened V by 10 bases and J by 1 base, and 23 bases separated the two germline ends. Germline loops: CDR1 ENHRY, CDR2 SYGVKD. The chain's CDR3 is CATSVGEPVSSYEQYF. CDR3 coding DNA: TGTGCCACTAGCGTCGGAGAACCTGTTTCGTCCTACGAGCAGTACTTC.

The genes are TRBV18 and TRBJ2-1; perhaps TRBD2 as D (7 bases). The ends were cut back, 1 base at V and 4 bases at J, with 14 bases in the middle. The CDR3 extends over 16 amino acids. From germline, CDR1 is KGHSH and CDR2 LQKENI. The CDR3 DNA is TGTGCCAGCTCACCACTCGTGGGAGGGGGTTACAATGAGCAGTTCTTC. Residues: CASSPLVGGGYNEQFF.

The chain links TRBV7-3 to TRBJ1-2, with TRBD1 matching over 8 bases. Germline V gene lookup returns CDR1 SGHTA and CDR2 FQGTGA. The CDR3 loop spans 15 amino acids. V trimming: 0 bases; J trimming: 3 bases; junction bases outside the gene matches: 3. The CDR3 region is CASSLTDRVDYGYTF. CDR3 nucleotide sequence: TGTGCCAGCAGCTTAACGGACAGGGTTGACTATGGCTACACCTTC. Full variable domain (outside the CDR3, taken from reference TRBV7-3 and TRBJ1-2): GAGVSQTPSNKVTEKGKYVELRCDPISGHTALYWYRQSLGQGPEFLIYFQGTGAADDSGLPNDRFFAVRPEGSVSTLKIQRTERGDSAVYLCASSLTDRVDYGYTFGSGTRLTVV.

This chain connects TRBV11-2 to TRBJ2-2, with TRBD2 matching over 13 bases. The V gene end was trimmed by 5 bases and the J gene end by 5 bases; junction bases not matched to a gene: 5. Per germline, CDR1 SGHAT and CDR2 FQNNGV. CDR3 length: 16 residues. CDR3 loop: CASSRGLAGRTGELFF. The CDR3 nucleotides are TGTGCCAGCAGCCGGGGACTAGCGGGAAGGACCGGGGAGCTGTTTTTT. The full variable domain, in which reference TRBV11-2 and TRBJ2-2 provide the parts outside the CDR3, is EAGVAQSPRYKIIEKRQSVAFWCNPISGHATLYWYQQILGQGPKLLIQFQNNGVVDDSQLPKDRFSAERLKGVDSTLKIQPAKLEDSAVYLCASSRGLAGRTGELFFGEGSRLTVL.

This chain links TRBV19 with TRBJ2-7; 12 bases fit TRBD2. The CDR3 length is 16 residues. The germline V gene encodes CDR1 LNHDA and CDR2 SQIVND (reference sequence). V gave up 3 bases and J gave up 5 bases; unmatched junction bases: 8. CDR3 residues: CASSILGTSGWNEQYF. As DNA, the CDR3 is TGTGCCAGTAGTATCCTCGGGACTAGCGGGTGGAACGAGCAGTACTTC.

The rearrangement uses TRBV7-2 and TRBJ2-5; D perhaps matches TRBD2 (6 bases). CDR3 length: 14 residues. V lost 4 bases, J lost 3 bases, and 12 bases lay in between. The germline gives CDR1 SGHTA, CDR2 FQGNSA. The CDR3 DNA is TGTGCCAGCAGCTGGGGGTCGGGGGAAGAGACCCAGTACTTC. Translating it yields CASSWGSGEETQYF.

The chain links TRBV5-4 to TRBJ2-4, with D possibly matching TRBD1 (6 bases). This CDR3 comprises 13 residues. Germline V CDR1 and CDR2: SGHNT, YYREEE (reference sequence). V shed 0 bases and J shed 8 bases, with 9 bases lying between them. CDR3: CASSLDRAHIQYF. The CDR3 DNA sequence: TGTGCCAGCAGCTTGGACAGGGCCCACATTCAGTACTTC.

The J gene is TRBJ1-1, the V gene TRBV19, with TRBD1 as a possible D gene (5 bases). Germline V gene data show CDR1 as LNHDA and CDR2 as SQIVND (reference sequence). The length of the CDR3 is 16 residues. Trimming took off 4 bases at V and 6 bases at J, with 21 bases between the two ends. This CDR3 reads CASSRGGQGEVSEAFF. In DNA, the CDR3 is TGTGCCAGTAGTAGGGGTGGGCAGGGTGAGGTCTCTGAAGCTTTCTTT.

This clone showed up just a few times. The V call is TRBV10-3, the J call TRBJ1-2; D not resolved. Germline loops: CDR1 ENHRY, CDR2 SYGVKD. This CDR3 is built from 11 residues. The ends were cut back, 8 bases at V and 2 bases at J, with 6 bases in the middle. The CDR3 region has the DNA TGTGCCATCTGGAGCAACTATGGCTACACCTTC. Translation gives CAIWSNYGYTF.

The chain couples TRBV2 to TRBJ2-7; D not resolved. Between the trimmed V and J ends, which lost 4 bases and 2 bases, there was a span of 12 bases. CDR1 SNHLY and CDR2 FYNNEI come from the germline V gene. The CDR3 is made up of 14 amino acids. For the CDR3, the DNA is TGTGCCAGCAGTGGCTCACTCGGGCCCTACGAGCAGTACTTC. Amino acid sequence: CASSGSLGPYEQYF.

V and J are TRBV11-3 and TRBJ2-1; D is ambiguous. Deletions cut 2 bases from V and 7 bases from J, with 3 bases between. The CDR3 covers 11 residues. Per the germline V gene, CDR1 is SGHNT and CDR2 is YENEEA. The CDR3 nucleotides are TGTGCCAGCAGCTTACGAAATGAGCAGTTCTTC. As protein: CASSLRNEQFF.

The chain joins TRBV28 to TRBJ2-4; maybe TRBD2 (6 bases). This CDR3 contains 14 residues. V was pared by 3 bases and J by 2 bases, with 8 bases between. The V gene's germline CDR1 is MDHEN and CDR2 SYDVKM. For the CDR3, the DNA is TGTGCCAGCAGTTTGCGGGGCCCCAAAAACATTCAGTACTTC. Protein: CASSLRGPKNIQYF.

The chain carries TRBV5-1 and TRBJ2-1; TRBD2 agrees at 8 bases. J was trimmed by 0 bases and V by 0 bases; bases with no gene match: 2. CDR3 length: 16 amino acids. Germline CDR1 and CDR2: SGHRS and YFSETQ. Here the CDR3 DNA reads TGCGCCAGCAGCTTGGGGACTAGCCACTCCTACAATGAGCAGTTCTTC. Protein sequence: CASSLGTSHSYNEQFF. Variable domain in full (rest from reference TRBV5-1 and TRBJ2-1): KAGVTQTPRYLIKTRGQQVTLSCSPISGHRSVSWYQQTPGQGLQFLFEYFSETQRNKGNFPGRFSGRQFSNSRSEMNVSTLELGDSALYLCASSLGTSHSYNEQFFGPGTRLTVL.

The V gene is TRBV25-1, the J gene TRBJ2-3; D gene ambiguous. The CDR3 loop spans 15 amino acids. Trimming cost V 3 bases and J 4 bases, with 14 bases left between them. Germline CDR1 reads MGHDK; CDR2 reads SYGVNS. CDR3 nucleotide sequence: TGTGCCAGCAGTGATCCCAGTAAAGGACCAGATACGCAGTATTTT. This encodes CASSDPSKGPDTQYF.

The chain links TRBV7-9 to TRBJ2-5; 8 nucleotides line up with TRBD2. Germline CDR1 SEHNR, CDR2 FQNEAQ (reference sequence). There are 17 residues in the CDR3. Germline trimming cut 5 bases from V and 6 bases from J; bases unmatched to any gene: 17. This chain's CDR3 is CASSPPSASGQDKTQYF. DNA of the CDR3: TGTGCCAGCAGCCCCCCAAGTGCTAGCGGGCAAGACAAGACCCAGTACTTC. The full variable domain, its missing parts supplied by reference TRBV7-9 and TRBJ2-5, is DTGVSQNPRHKITKRGQNVTFRCDPISEHNRLYWYRQTLGQGPEFLTYFQNEAQLEKSRLLSDRFSAERPKGSFSTLEIQRTEQGDSAMYLCASSPPSASGQDKTQYFGPGTRLLVL.

The rearrangement joins TRBV29-1 to TRBJ2-7; 8 bases map to TRBD2. CDR3 length: 16 residues. Trimming cost V 1 base and J 5 bases; bases outside gene matches: 13. CDR1 and CDR2 from the germline V gene are SQVTM and ANQGSEA. The CDR3 DNA follows: TGCAGCGTTGAAGGGGGTAGCGGGAACGTCCAGCACGAGCAGTACTTC. Encoded protein: CSVEGGSGNVQHEQYF.

The rearrangement joins TRBV15 to TRBJ2-1; D is undetermined. V shed 3 bases and J shed 0 bases, with 6 bases lying between them. Germline CDR1 LNHNV, CDR2 YYDKDF (reference sequence). The CDR3 is 14 amino acids. In DNA form, the CDR3 reads TGTGCCACCAGCAGGGTTCCCTCCTACAATGAGCAGTTCTTC. The encoded protein is CATSRVPSYNEQFF.